One and the same sample provided the 3 T cell receptor beta chains below, sequenced in a study of spatial heterogeneity in lung cancer (dated by TCRdb to the late 2010s). The method behind the library was 5' RACE. Sequencing used a NextSeq 500. The raw public data were reprocessed by TCRdb itself: fastp quality trimming at Q25, MiXCR clonotype calling, in-frame beta chains only. Each record represents a unique CDR3 protein, reported with the most common genes and DNA among its rows. This sample gives 40,000 to 50,000 distinct CDR3 sequences in total; over 9.5% of them show up just once. The ten most abundant clones make up more than 15% of the sample. Interpreted using the paper, the time point label stands for: blood at routine non-recurrence follow-up after resection. Sequencing was performed on PBMCs, taken at follow-up. The receptors derive from a female donor with early-stage non-small cell lung cancer.

The chain employs TRBV5-1 and TRBJ2-3; D gene uncertain. The V gene's germline CDR1 is SGHRS and CDR2 YFSETQ. The CDR3 totals 14 residues. V lost 0 bases and J lost 5, with 10 bases in between. The CDR3 is CASSLDPYLDTQYF. CDR3 nucleotides: TGCGCCAGCAGCTTGGATCCTTACTTAGATACGCAGTATTTT. Combining the CDR3 with reference TRBV5-1 and TRBJ2-3 gives the whole variable domain KAGVTQTPRYLIKTRGQQVTLSCSPISGHRSVSWYQQTPGQGLQFLFEYFSETQRNKGNFPGRFSGRQFSNSRSEMNVSTLELGDSALYLCASSLDPYLDTQYFGPGTRLTVL.

This clonotype was seen at least ten times. The chain carries TRBV5-5 and TRBJ2-7, with no clear D. The germline V gene encodes CDR1 SGHKS and CDR2 YYEKEE (reference sequence). CDR3 size: 12 residues. V dropped 0 bases and J dropped 3 bases, with 4 bases sitting between them. In DNA form, the CDR3 reads TGTGCCAGCAGCTTGGCCAGCTACGAGCAGTACTTC. Amino acid sequence: CASSLASYEQYF. Supplemented by reference TRBV5-5 and TRBJ2-7, the full variable domain reads DAGVTQSPTHLIKTRGQQVTLRCSPISGHKSVSWYQQVLGQGPQFIFQYYEKEERGRGNFPDRFSARQFPNYSSELNVNALLLGDSALYLCASSLASYEQYFGPGTRLTVT.

This clonotype occurred many times. The rearrangement links TRBV29-1 to TRBJ1-2; D is perhaps TRBD1 (5 bases). V lost 4 bases and J lost 2, with 8 bases in between. CDR3 length equals 12 residues. Germline V gene lookup returns CDR1 SQVTM and CDR2 ANQGSEA. CDR3 bases: TGCAGCGTTGTTCGACAGAACTATGGCTACACCTTC. Protein: CSVVRQNYGYTF. The complete variable domain, with remaining parts taken from reference TRBV29-1 and TRBJ1-2, reads SAVISQKPSRDICQRGTSLTIQCQVDSQVTMMFWYRQQPGQSLTLIATANQGSEATYESGFVIDKFPISRPNLTFSTLTVSNMSPEDSSIYLCSVVRQNYGYTFGSGTRLTVV.